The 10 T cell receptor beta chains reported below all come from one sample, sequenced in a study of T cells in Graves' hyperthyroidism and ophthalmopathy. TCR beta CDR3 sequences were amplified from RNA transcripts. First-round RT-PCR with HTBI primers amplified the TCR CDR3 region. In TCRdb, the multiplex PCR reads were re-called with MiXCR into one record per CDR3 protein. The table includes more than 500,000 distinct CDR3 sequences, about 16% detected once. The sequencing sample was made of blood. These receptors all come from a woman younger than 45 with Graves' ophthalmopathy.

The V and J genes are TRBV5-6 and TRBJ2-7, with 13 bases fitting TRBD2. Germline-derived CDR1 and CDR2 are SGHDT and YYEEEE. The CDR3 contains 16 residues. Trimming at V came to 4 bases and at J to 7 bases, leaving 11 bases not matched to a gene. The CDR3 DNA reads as TGTGCCAGCAGCACCGCAGAGGGACTAGCGGGATTGGAGCAGTACTTC. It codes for CASSTAEGLAGLEQYF.

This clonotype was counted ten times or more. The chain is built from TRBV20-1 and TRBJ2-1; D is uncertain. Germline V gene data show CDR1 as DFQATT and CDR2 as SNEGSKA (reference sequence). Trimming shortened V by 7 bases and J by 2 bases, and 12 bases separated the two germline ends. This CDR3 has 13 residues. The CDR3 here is CSGVRRTYNEQFF. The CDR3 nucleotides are TGCAGTGGGGTGAGGCGTACCTACAATGAGCAGTTCTTC.

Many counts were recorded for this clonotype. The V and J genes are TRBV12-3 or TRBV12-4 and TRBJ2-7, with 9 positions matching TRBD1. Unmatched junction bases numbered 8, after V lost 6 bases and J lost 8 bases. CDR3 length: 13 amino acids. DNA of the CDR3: TGTGCCAGCAGCGGTAGTACAGGGGGCAAGCAGTACTTC. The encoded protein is CASSGSTGGKQYF.

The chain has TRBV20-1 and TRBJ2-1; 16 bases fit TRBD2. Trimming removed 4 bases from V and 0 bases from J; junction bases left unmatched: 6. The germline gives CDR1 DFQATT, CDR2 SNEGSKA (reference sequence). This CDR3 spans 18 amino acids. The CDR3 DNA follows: TGCAGTGCTACCGGGACTAGCGGGAGGGTTGGCTCCTACAATGAGCAGTTCTTC. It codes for CSATGTSGRVGSYNEQFF.

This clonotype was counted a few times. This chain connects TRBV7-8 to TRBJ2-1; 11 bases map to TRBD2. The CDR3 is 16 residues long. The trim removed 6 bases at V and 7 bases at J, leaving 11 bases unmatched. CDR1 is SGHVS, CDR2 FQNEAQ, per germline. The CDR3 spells CASSYDSGRGRNEQFF. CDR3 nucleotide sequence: TGTGCCAGCAGTTACGATAGCGGGAGGGGGAGGAATGAGCAGTTCTTC.

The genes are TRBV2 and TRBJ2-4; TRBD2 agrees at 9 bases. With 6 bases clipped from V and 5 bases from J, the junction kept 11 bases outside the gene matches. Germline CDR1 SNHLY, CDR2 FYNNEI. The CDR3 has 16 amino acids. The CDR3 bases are TGTGCCAGCAGCCATCGGGCGGGGGGGAACGAAAACATTCAGTACTTC. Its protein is CASSHRAGGNENIQYF.

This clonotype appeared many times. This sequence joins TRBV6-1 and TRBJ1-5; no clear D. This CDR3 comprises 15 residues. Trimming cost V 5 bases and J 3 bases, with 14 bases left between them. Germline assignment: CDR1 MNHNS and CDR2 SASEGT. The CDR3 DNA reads TGTGCCAGCAGTTGGGGAGGTCGGGTCAATCAGCCCCAGCATTTT. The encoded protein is CASSWGGRVNQPQHF.

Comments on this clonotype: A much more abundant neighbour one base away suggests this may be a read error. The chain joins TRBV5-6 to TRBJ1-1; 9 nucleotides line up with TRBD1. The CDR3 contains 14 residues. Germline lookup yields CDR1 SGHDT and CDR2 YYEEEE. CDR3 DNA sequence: TGTCCCAGCAGTTATCGACAGGGGGTTTCTGAAGCTTTCTTT. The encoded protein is CPSSYRQGVSEAFF.

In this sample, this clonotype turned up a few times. The CDR3 nucleotides are TGTGCCATCACTGTTGGGATGTTTGATGAGCAGTTCTTC. Amino acid sequence: CAITVGMFDEQFF. The chain carries TRBV10-3 and TRBJ2-1, with unresolved D. This CDR3 region has 13 residues. Trimming pared 7 bases from V and 8 bases from J, leaving 15 bases between. In germline, CDR1 is ENHRY, CDR2 SYGVKD.

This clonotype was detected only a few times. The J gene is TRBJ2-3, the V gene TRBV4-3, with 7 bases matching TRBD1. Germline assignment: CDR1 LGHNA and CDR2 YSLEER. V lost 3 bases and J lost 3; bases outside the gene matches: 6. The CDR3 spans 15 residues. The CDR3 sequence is CASSQTGFVTDTQYF. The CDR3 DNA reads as TGCGCCAGCAGCCAGACAGGGTTCGTAACAGATACGCAGTATTTT.